This record concerns one T cell receptor beta chain sequence. One junction end disagrees with the germline gene, perhaps due to a read error. Clones were read by immunoSEQ multiplex PCR, and TCRdb kept only the in-frame ones, dropping some. The sample consists of about 44,000 clones, about 88% of them appearing once. This entry is derived from a study of T cell changes during pregnancy in multiple sclerosis. The CDR3 is 14 residues long. CDR1 is SSHAT and CDR2 is FNYEAQ in the germline V gene (reference sequence). The sequence was obtained from a female donor with multiple sclerosis, enrolled in a pregnancy study. This rearrangement joins TRBV7-7 to TRBJ2-3, with a tentative D call TRBD2 (6 bases). The material was CD4+ T cells from peripheral blood mononuclear cells, obtained after pregnancy. The CDR3: CASSPTSSSDTQYF. The CDR3 region has the DNA TGTGCTAGCAGCCCTACTAGCAGCTCAGATACGCAGTATTTT.